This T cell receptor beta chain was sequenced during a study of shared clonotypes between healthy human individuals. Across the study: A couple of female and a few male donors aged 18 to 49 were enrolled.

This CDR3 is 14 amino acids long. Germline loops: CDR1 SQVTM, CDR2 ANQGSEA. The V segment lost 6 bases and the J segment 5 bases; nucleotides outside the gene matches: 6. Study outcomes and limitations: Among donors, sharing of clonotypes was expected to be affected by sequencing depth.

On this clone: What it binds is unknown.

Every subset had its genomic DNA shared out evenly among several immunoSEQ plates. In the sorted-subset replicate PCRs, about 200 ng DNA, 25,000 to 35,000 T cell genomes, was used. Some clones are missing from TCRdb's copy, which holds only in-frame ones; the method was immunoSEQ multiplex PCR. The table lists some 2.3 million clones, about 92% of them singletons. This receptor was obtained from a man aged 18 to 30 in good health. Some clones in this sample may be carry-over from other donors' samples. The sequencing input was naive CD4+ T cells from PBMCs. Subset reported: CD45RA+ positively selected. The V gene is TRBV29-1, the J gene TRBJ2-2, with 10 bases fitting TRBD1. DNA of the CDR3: TGCAGCGTCGAGAGGGACAGGGGAACCGGGGAGCTGTTTTTT. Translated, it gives CSVERDRGTGELFF.